The source of this T cell receptor (beta chain) is a study of beta chain features in type 1 diabetes. Study-wide points: Fewer insertions but more deletions were seen at VDJ junctions in type 1 diabetes patients.

Turning to this clone: Its antigen is still unknown.

Every isolated RNA sample was fully reverse transcribed, so sequencing captured expressed TCRB transcripts. Some 3.6 million reads on average were seen across naive, central memory and regulatory T cell samples. Assay: immunoSEQ multiplex PCR; the TCRdb copy retains only in-frame clones and omits some. The sample contains 860,000 or so clones, 15% to 20% of which appear only once. CDR1 SNHLY and CDR2 FYNNEI come from the germline V gene. Trimming removed 6 bases from V and 6 bases from J, with 9 bases in between. The CDR3 is 11 amino acids. Source material: naive CD4+ T cells from blood. This clonotype was sampled from a young woman in good health. The chain recombines TRBV2 with TRBJ2-7; D is unresolved. CDR3 region: CASRTWAEQYF. The CDR3 nucleotides read TGTGCCAGCAGGACGTGGGCCGAGCAGTACTTC.